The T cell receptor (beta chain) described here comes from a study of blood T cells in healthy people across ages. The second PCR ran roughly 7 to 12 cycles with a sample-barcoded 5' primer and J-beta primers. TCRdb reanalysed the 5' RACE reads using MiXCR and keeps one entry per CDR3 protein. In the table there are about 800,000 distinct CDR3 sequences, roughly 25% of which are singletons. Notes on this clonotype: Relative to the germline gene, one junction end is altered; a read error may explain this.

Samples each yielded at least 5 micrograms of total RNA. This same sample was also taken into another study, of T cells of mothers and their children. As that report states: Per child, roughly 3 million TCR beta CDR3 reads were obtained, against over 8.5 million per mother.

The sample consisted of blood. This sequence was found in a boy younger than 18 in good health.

DNA of the CDR3: TGTGCCAGCAGCCAAGATAGGCAGGGCTACGAGCAGTACTTC. It translates to CASSQDRQGYEQYF. The chain combines TRBV4-3 with TRBJ2-7; possible D gene TRBD1, 5 bases. The V gene's germline CDR1 is LGHNA and CDR2 YSLEER. This CDR3 contains 14 residues.